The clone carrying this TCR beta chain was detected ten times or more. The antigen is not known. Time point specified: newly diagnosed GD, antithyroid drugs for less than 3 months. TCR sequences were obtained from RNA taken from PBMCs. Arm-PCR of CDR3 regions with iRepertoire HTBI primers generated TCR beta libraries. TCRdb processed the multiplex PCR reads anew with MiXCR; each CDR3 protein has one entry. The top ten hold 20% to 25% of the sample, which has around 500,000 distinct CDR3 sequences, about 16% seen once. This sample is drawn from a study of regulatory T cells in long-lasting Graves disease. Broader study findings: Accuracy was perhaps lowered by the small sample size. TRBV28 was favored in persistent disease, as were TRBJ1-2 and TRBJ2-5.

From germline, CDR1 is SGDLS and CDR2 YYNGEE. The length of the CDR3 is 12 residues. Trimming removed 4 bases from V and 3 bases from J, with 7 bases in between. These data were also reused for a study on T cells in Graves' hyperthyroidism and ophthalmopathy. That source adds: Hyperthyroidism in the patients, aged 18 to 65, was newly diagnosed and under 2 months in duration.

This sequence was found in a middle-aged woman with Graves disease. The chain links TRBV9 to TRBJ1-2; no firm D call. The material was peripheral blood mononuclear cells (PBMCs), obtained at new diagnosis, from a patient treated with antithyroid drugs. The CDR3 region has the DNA TGTGCCAGCAGCAGTAATGACTATGGCTACACCTTC. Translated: CASSSNDYGYTF.